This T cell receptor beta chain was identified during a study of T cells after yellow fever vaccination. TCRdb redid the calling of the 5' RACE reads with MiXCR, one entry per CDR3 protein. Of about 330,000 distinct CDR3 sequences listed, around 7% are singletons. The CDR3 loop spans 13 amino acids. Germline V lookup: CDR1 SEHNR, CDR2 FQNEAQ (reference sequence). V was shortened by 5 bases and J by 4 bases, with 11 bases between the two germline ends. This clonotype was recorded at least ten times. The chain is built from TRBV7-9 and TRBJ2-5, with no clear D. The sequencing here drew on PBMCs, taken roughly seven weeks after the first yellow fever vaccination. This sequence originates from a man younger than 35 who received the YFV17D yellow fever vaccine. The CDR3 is CASSPISGETQYF. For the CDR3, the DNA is TGTGCCAGCAGCCCCATCTCTGGAGAGACCCAGTACTTC.